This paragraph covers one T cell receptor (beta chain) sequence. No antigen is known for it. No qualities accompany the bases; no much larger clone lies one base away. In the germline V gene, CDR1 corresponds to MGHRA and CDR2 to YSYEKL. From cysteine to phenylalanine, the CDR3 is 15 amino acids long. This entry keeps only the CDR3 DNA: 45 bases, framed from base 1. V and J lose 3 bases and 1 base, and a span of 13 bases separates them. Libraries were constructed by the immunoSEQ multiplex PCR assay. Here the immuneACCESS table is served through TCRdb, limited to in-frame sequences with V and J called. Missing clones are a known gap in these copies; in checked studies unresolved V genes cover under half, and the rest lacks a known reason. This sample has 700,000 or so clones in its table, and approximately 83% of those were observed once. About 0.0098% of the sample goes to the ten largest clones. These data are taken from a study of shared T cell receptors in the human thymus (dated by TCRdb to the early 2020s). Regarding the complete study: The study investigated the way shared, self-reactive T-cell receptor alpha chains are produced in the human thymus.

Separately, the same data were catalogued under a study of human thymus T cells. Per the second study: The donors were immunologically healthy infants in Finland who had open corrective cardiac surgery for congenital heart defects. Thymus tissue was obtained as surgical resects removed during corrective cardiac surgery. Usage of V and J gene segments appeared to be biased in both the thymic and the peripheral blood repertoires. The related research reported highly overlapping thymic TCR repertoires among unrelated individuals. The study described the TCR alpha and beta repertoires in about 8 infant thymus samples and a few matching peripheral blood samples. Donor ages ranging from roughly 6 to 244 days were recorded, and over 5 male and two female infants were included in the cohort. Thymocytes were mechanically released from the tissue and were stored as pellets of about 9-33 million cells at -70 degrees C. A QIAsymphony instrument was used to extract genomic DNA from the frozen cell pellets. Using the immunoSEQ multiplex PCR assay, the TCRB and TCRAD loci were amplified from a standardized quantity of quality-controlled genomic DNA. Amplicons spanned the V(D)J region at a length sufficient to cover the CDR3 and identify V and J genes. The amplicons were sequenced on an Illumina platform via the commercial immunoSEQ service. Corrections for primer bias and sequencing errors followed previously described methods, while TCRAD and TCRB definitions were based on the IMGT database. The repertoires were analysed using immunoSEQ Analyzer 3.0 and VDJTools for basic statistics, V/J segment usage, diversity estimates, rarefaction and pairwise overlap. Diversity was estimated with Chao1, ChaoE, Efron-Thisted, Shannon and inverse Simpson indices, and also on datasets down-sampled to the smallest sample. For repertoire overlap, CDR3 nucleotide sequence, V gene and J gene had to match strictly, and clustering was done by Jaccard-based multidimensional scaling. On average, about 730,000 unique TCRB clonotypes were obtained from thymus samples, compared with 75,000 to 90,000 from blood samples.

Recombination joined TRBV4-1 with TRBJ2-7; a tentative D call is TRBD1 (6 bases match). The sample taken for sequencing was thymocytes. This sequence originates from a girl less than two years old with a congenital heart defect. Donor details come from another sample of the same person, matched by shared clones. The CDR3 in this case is CASSHNDRLSYEQYF. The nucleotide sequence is TGCGCCAGCAGCCATAACGACAGGCTGTCCTACGAGCAGTACTTC.